The 14 T cell receptor beta chains below come from one sample, sequenced in a study of T cell repertoires in cytomegalovirus infection. TCRdb re-analysed the reads in MiXCR, keeping a single row per CDR3 protein. The repertoire holds hundreds of thousands of distinct CDR3 sequences, with about 33% as singletons. Sequenced input: PBMCs. The origin of the receptors is a human donor in good health (CMV status not recorded). Some clones in this sample may be carry-over from other donors' samples.

The sample holds a few counts of this clonotype. CDR3 sequence: CASSPIGQAHGYTF. For the CDR3, the DNA is TGTGCCAGCAGCCCAATCGGACAGGCCCACGGCTACACCTTC. The chain recombines TRBV7-9 with TRBJ1-2; 7 bases line up with TRBD1. This CDR3 region has 14 residues. V lost 5 bases and J lost 8; bases outside the gene matches: 11. Germline lookup yields CDR1 SEHNR and CDR2 FQNEAQ (reference sequence).

This clonotype was found many times. This chain links TRBV11-2 with TRBJ1-1, with 10 positions matching TRBD1. The CDR3 extends over 15 amino acids. Germline loops: CDR1 SGHAT, CDR2 FQNNGV. V lost 5 bases and J lost 5; bases outside the gene matches: 8. In nucleotides, the CDR3 is TGTGCCAGCAGCCCCTGGGACAGGGGTAGGACTGAAGCTTTCTTT. It translates to CASSPWDRGRTEAFF. The whole variable domain, filled in from reference TRBV11-2 and TRBJ1-1, reads EAGVAQSPRYKIIEKRQSVAFWCNPISGHATLYWYQQILGQGPKLLIQFQNNGVVDDSQLPKDRFSAERLKGVDSTLKIQPAKLEDSAVYLCASSPWDRGRTEAFFGQGTRLTVV.

This clonotype was recorded a few times. The chain joins TRBV24-1 to TRBJ2-5, with a weak D call TRBD2 (9 bases). V dropped 4 bases and J dropped 10 bases, with 21 bases sitting between them. The CDR3 runs to 15 residues. Per germline, CDR1 KGHDR and CDR2 SFDVKD. The CDR3 is CATSDKLAGTGIQYF. In DNA, the CDR3 is TGTGCCACCAGTGACAAGCTAGCGGGGACAGGAATCCAGTACTTC.

This clonotype showed up just a few times. V usage is TRBV28 and J usage is TRBJ2-7, with 7 bases lining up with TRBD2. CDR1 MDHEN and CDR2 SYDVKM come from the germline V gene. The CDR3 contains 15 residues. With V trimmed by 5 bases and J by 3 bases, 10 bases remained unmatched. The CDR3 is CASSTRLAGVYEQYF. For the CDR3, the DNA is TGTGCCAGCAGTACCCGACTGGCGGGGGTCTACGAGCAGTACTTC.

J is TRBJ1-6 and V is TRBV5-4; unclear D gene. The length of the CDR3 is 17 residues. Germline lookup yields CDR1 SGHNT and CDR2 YYREEE (reference sequence). Trimming shortened V by 0 bases and J by 0 bases, and 10 bases separated the two germline ends. CDR3 sequence (DNA): TGTGCCAGCAGCTTGGGGTCCGCGGGCTCCTATAATTCACCCCTCCACTTT. This gives the protein CASSLGSAGSYNSPLHF.

This clonotype has a handful of counts. The chain couples TRBV27 to TRBJ1-2; 10 bases agree with TRBD1. Trimming cost V 3 bases and J 4 bases; bases outside gene matches: 5. CDR1 and CDR2 from the germline V gene are MNHEY and SMNVEV (reference sequence). CDR3 length: 15 amino acids. The CDR3: CASSFGTGDPYGYTF. CDR3 nucleotides: TGTGCCAGCAGTTTCGGGACAGGGGACCCCTATGGCTACACCTTC.

This clonotype was detected a few times. The chain couples TRBV4-2 to TRBJ2-7, with 11 bases matching TRBD2. This CDR3 spans 16 amino acids. J was trimmed by 6 bases and V by 4 bases; bases with no gene match: 11. Germline V gene data show CDR1 as LGHNA and CDR2 as YNFKEQ. The CDR3, as DNA: TGTGCCAGCAGCCCGAATGGTCTAGCGGGGGGAACCGAGCAGTACTTC. It specifies CASSPNGLAGGTEQYF.

The V gene is TRBV5-1, the J gene TRBJ2-7; TRBD2 aligns across 8 bases. V lost 3 bases, J lost 0 bases, and 5 bases stayed unmatched. The CDR3 loop spans 15 amino acids. CDR1 and CDR2 (germline): SGHRS, YFSETQ. The DNA of the CDR3 is TGCGCCAGCAGCTCGGAGCGGGGGAGCTCCTACGAGCAGTACTTC. Translation gives CASSSERGSSYEQYF. The variable domain in full, with the rest retrieved from reference TRBV5-1 and TRBJ2-7, is KAGVTQTPRYLIKTRGQQVTLSCSPISGHRSVSWYQQTPGQGLQFLFEYFSETQRNKGNFPGRFSGRQFSNSRSEMNVSTLELGDSALYLCASSSERGSSYEQYFGPGTRLTVT.

This clonotype has at least ten counts. V is TRBV7-8 and J is TRBJ2-3; D is unclear. The ends were cut back, 1 base at V and 8 bases at J, with 10 bases in the middle. Germline-derived CDR1 and CDR2 are SGHVS and FQNEAQ. CDR3 length: 13 amino acids. CDR3 bases: TGTGCCAGCAGCTTAGTGGGGATCTCTACGCAGTATTTT. It is translated as CASSLVGISTQYF.

The table lists this clonotype with many counts. The chain recombines TRBV7-9 with TRBJ1-4; possibly TRBD1 for D (5 bases). CDR1 and CDR2 from the germline V gene are SEHNR and FQNEAQ (reference sequence). This CDR3 spans 17 amino acids. V shed 1 base and J shed 3 bases, with 15 bases lying between them. For the CDR3, the DNA is TGTGCCAGCAGCTTAGGAGAAGCAACAGGACCTAATGAAAAACTGTTTTTT. Its protein is CASSLGEATGPNEKLFF.

This chain joins TRBV6-5 and TRBJ1-2; possibly TRBD1 for D (5 bases). V lost 4 bases and J lost 7, with 19 bases in between. Germline-derived CDR1 and CDR2 are MNHEY and SVGAGI. The CDR3 runs to 15 residues. The DNA for the CDR3 is TGTGCCAGCAGTTCCAGGGCCGGGGGGATTGCTGGCTACACCTTC. Residues: CASSSRAGGIAGYTF.

This clonotype was seen at least ten times. This chain joins TRBV5-1 and TRBJ1-1, with unresolved D. Germline V gene data show CDR1 as SGHRS and CDR2 as YFSETQ. CDR3 length: 12 residues. The germline V and J ends were trimmed by 4 bases and 0 bases, with 4 bases remaining between them. The CDR3, as DNA: TGCGCCAGCAGCGGAGTGAACACTGAAGCTTTCTTT. It translates to CASSGVNTEAFF.

V is TRBV2 and J is TRBJ2-3; unclear D gene. The ends were cut back, 4 bases at V and 2 bases at J, with 10 bases in the middle. The germline V gene encodes CDR1 SNHLY and CDR2 FYNNEI. The CDR3 runs to 14 residues. CDR3 in DNA: TGTGCCAGCAGTGGCATTCAACCCACAGATACGCAGTATTTT. Translated: CASSGIQPTDTQYF.

This clonotype showed up many times. The chain carries TRBV11-2 and TRBJ2-7; the match to TRBD2 covers 12 bases. V trimming: 5 bases; J trimming: 2 bases; junction bases outside the gene matches: 7. The CDR3 spans 16 residues. Per the germline V gene, CDR1 is SGHAT and CDR2 is FQNNGV. CDR3 DNA: TGTGCCAGCAGCCCGTCGTCTAGCGGGGGGGCCTACGAGCAGTACTTC. Amino acid sequence: CASSPSSSGGAYEQYF.